This TCR beta chain was recovered during a study of blood T cell repertoires in COVID-19. The table lists this clone with many counts. V was trimmed by 6 bases and J by 8 bases, leaving 16 bases between them. The germline V gene encodes CDR1 LNHDA and CDR2 SQIVND (reference sequence). CDR3 length: 14 residues. Using immunoSEQ multiplex PCR, the repertoire was profiled, and TCRdb retains in-frame clones only, with some absent. This table holds fewer than 200,000 clones, 83% found once. The chain has TRBV19 and TRBJ1-4, with D unresolved. This TCR was sampled from a woman in her forties or fifties who had recovered from COVID-19. The sample consisted of PBMCs or T cells enriched from blood (not recorded which). The CDR3 DNA is TGTGCCAGTAGGTCCCCGGAGGATGGGGAAAAACTGTTTTTT. Translated: CASRSPEDGEKLFF.